Listed here are 10 T cell receptor beta chains from one sample, sequenced in a study of T cell responses to AZD1222 COVID-19 vaccine. Measured with immunoSEQ multiplex PCR; TCRdb has only the in-frame clones, and not every one. This sample yields around 210,000 clones, of which approximately 94% are seen a single time; around 1.7% belongs to the top ten. The sequenced sample was peripheral blood, obtained 28 days after the second dose of the MenACWY control vaccine. These receptors were obtained from an adult who received the MenACWY meningococcal vaccine as a control.

The chain is built from TRBV5-4 and TRBJ1-2; weak D call: TRBD1 (6 bases). Trimming pared 0 bases from V and 7 bases from J, leaving 10 bases between. CDR1 is SGHNT and CDR2 is YYREEE in the germline V gene (reference sequence). This CDR3 contains 13 residues. DNA for the CDR3: TGTGCCAGCAGCTTGGGACAGGAGGCTGGCTACACCTTC. Protein: CASSLGQEAGYTF.

The chain has TRBV25-1 and TRBJ2-5; 10 bases match TRBD1. Per germline, CDR1 MGHDK and CDR2 SYGVNS. The CDR3 is 14 amino acids. Trimming removed 3 bases from V and 4 bases from J; junction bases left unmatched: 2. The CDR3 here is CASSDGQGVETQYF. The CDR3 DNA reads TGTGCCAGCAGTGATGGACAGGGGGTAGAGACCCAGTACTTC.

Written as DNA, the CDR3 is TGTGCCAGCAGCCAAGAGACAGGGTATGATGGCTACACCTTC. It translates to CASSQETGYDGYTF. This chain uses TRBV14 with TRBJ1-2; TRBD1 aligns across 7 bases. The CDR3 sequence is 14 residues long. With V trimmed by 0 bases and J by 6 bases, 4 bases remained unmatched. CDR1 SGHDN and CDR2 FVKESK come from the germline V gene.

In this sample, this clone turned up once. The rearrangement uses TRBV27 and TRBJ2-1; 9 bases line up with TRBD1. This CDR3 region has 14 residues. Germline V gene data show CDR1 as MNHEY and CDR2 as SMNVEV (reference sequence). Trimming at V came to 6 bases and at J to 9 bases, leaving 9 bases not matched to a gene. The CDR3 sequence: CASSSGQGQGEQFF. For the CDR3, the DNA is TGTGCCAGCAGCTCAGGACAGGGGCAAGGTGAGCAGTTCTTC.

The chain has TRBV5-1 and TRBJ2-6; D gene uncertain. Germline CDR1 is SGHRS and CDR2 is YFSETQ. The CDR3 totals 13 residues. The germline V and J ends were trimmed by 4 bases and 4 bases, with 6 bases remaining between them. The CDR3 reads CASSIQGANVLTF. The CDR3 nucleotides are TGCGCCAGCAGCATACAGGGGGCCAACGTCCTGACTTTC.

The chain couples TRBV7-3 to TRBJ2-2, with D perhaps TRBD1 or TRBD2 (6 bases each). CDR1 is SGHTA and CDR2 is FQGTGA in the germline V gene. V was shortened by 6 bases and J by 0 bases, with 14 bases between the two germline ends. The CDR3 spans 16 residues. CDR3: CASRGSGDSNTGELFF. The CDR3 DNA is TGTGCCAGCAGGGGTTCAGGGGACTCGAACACCGGGGAGCTGTTTTTT.

The V and J genes are TRBV25-1 and TRBJ2-5; no firm D call. V was clipped by 2 bases and J by 1 base, with 8 bases between them. Germline V gene sequence: CDR1 MGHDK, CDR2 SYGVNS. The CDR3 consists of 14 residues. As DNA, the CDR3 is TGTGCCAGCAGTGAAGCCCCCCTCCAAGAGACCCAGTACTTC. It yields the protein CASSEAPLQETQYF.

The chain employs TRBV27 and TRBJ2-7; 10 bases match TRBD1. This CDR3 is 14 amino acids long. Looked up from germline, CDR1 is MNHEY and CDR2 is SMNVEV (reference sequence). V trimming: 2 bases; J trimming: 5 bases; junction bases outside the gene matches: 3. The CDR3 loop is CASSLGQGGDEQYF. The CDR3, as DNA: TGTGCCAGCAGTTTAGGACAGGGGGGGGACGAGCAGTACTTC.

The genes are TRBV30 and TRBJ1-1; D is ambiguous. Looked up from germline, CDR1 is GTSNPN and CDR2 is SVGIG (reference sequence). CDR3 size: 13 residues. V shed 0 bases and J shed 1 base, with 6 bases lying between them. This CDR3 is CAWSVGKNTEAFF. The CDR3, as DNA: TGTGCCTGGAGTGTAGGGAAGAACACTGAAGCTTTCTTT.

The chain recombines TRBV4-2 with TRBJ2-7, with D hard to call. In germline, CDR1 is LGHNA, CDR2 YNFKEQ. Trimming removed 0 bases at V and 2 bases at J, with 11 bases between. The CDR3 loop spans 15 amino acids. CDR3 in amino acids: CASSQEQSLPYEQYF. CDR3 nucleotide sequence: TGTGCCAGCAGCCAAGAGCAATCACTGCCCTACGAGCAGTACTTC.